The T cell receptor (beta chain) described here comes from a study of T cell clonality in common variable immunodeficiency. Study-wide results and limits: CVID subjects shared fewer TCRbeta clones than healthy controls did. T cell subpopulation sequencing would be needed to explain CVID clonality. TCRbeta clonality was increased in CVID versus healthy controls.

Sequencing was performed with immunoSEQ multiplex PCR; in TCRdb, only in-frame clones are kept and a portion is missing. The profile covers some 53,000 clones, none occurring a single time. In its sample, this clone was seen a few times. No antigen is known for it. The clonotype originates from a person between 18 and 70 years old in good health. Sequenced material: peripheral blood mononuclear cells.

The sequenced CDR3 bases are TGTGCCAGCAGTGTAACTAGCGGATCTAACAATGAG. Amino acid sequence: CASSVTSGSNNE. The whole CDR3 protein reads CASSVTSGSNNEQFF. This sequence joins TRBV6-4 and TRBJ2-1; 8 positions agree with TRBD2. The read stops 3 residues short of the end of the CDR3; the missing end is completed from the germline J gene. Germline V CDR1 and CDR2: MRHNA, SNTAGT. The trim removed 4 bases at V and 5 bases at J, leaving 7 bases unmatched. The CDR3 contains 15 residues.